The present TCR beta chain was sequenced within a study of blood T cell repertoires in COVID-19 (dated by TCRdb to about 2020). For context, the study as a whole: Collaborator samples came from the United States, Italy and Spain and covered acute and convalescent phases of COVID-19. The prospective study material was composed of cDNA or gDNA derived from T cells, B-cell-depleted T cells, or PBMCs. The dataset comprised deeply sampled blood TCRbeta repertoires from subjects exposed to, actively infected with, or recovered from COVID-19. The repertoires were released in a freely available public database meant as a resource for research on the immune response to SARS-CoV-2. Samples came from the ongoing ImmuneRACE study (first 160 participants) plus 1,254 subjects from 6 global collaborators. Sample metadata almost always included a de-identified subject ID, COVID-19 status, age in years and sex. Where HLA class I and class II types were available, the types were taken from metadata supplied by the sample provider, not from assay-based typing.

Each collaborating institution followed its own protocols to collect whole blood in K2EDTA tubes. Collaborator samples were shipped for TCRbeta analysis as frozen whole blood, isolated PBMCs, or DNA extracted from either sample type. The immunoSEQ Assay, a bias-controlled multiplex PCR, was used to amplify TCRbeta CDR3 regions from genomic DNA. In the authors' own workflow: Within the assay, amplification of reference gene primers was used to estimate how many nucleated cells each sample contained. To quantify the absolute abundance of each unique TCRbeta CDR3 rearrangement, sequence reads were collapsed and filtered. For each sample, productive Simpson clonality was calculated by taking the square root of Simpson's diversity index across productive rearrangements. TCRdb re-hosts the immuneACCESS table, in-frame sequences only. Its copies lack some clones; in the studies checked, an unresolved V gene accounts for under half of them, and the cause for the rest is not known. That table supplies the V and J calls and clone size; D and trimming were determined from the DNA. In this sample the table shows fewer than 150,000 clones, 78% of which occur a single time. The top ten hold 2% to 2.5% of the sample.

The V end gives up 1 base and the J end 9 bases, leaving 10 bases in the junction not matched to a gene. Based on the germline V gene, the CDR1 and CDR2 sequences are SGHVS and FNYEAQ. The CDR3 measures 16 amino acids from cysteine to phenylalanine. Only CDR3 DNA is held: 48 bases, read in frame from base 1. Overall results and qualifications from the work: How much clinical and demographic metadata was included differed by source and by participant, and the metadata was provided uncurated.

As concerns this clone: What this receptor recognizes is not known. Nothing much larger sits one base from this clone, and base qualities are not available.

The clonotype was recovered from a man in his 70s with acute or convalescent COVID-19. The rearranged chain carries TRBV7-6 and TRBJ2-2, and TRBD1 aligns with 8 junction nucleotides. The sequenced material came from peripheral blood. This receptor carries the CDR3 CASSLEQGASIRELFF. The nucleotide sequence reads TGTGCCAGCAGCTTAGAGCAGGGGGCGAGTATCCGGGAGCTGTTTTTT.